This TCR beta chain was observed in a study of CD8+ T cells in alopecia areata. Study-level background: Treated patients received severity scores based on the percentage of scalp area affected. Whole-study findings and limits: Scalp clonality and expanded CD8+ clones among the top 100 were significantly decreased by tofacitinib. Clonality was higher in lesional than normal scalp, especially in alopecia totalis/universalis. There were also resident alphabeta T cells of normal skin sequenced in scalp samples.

With regard to this clone: What it binds is not known.

This CDR3 spans 14 amino acids. The germline V gene has CDR1 SNHLY and CDR2 FYNNEI. Trimming cost V 2 bases and J 8 bases, with 12 bases left between them. Extracted RNA was reverse transcribed into cDNA, the sequencing template. Only in-frame clones appear in the TCRdb table, and some are missing; sequencing was by immunoSEQ multiplex PCR. This sample has 150,000 to 200,000 clones, with more than 50% found just once. Treatment given: oral pan-JAK inhibitor, 5-10 mg twice daily. The material was CD4+ T cells sorted from blood, obtained at week 24, from a patient treated with tofacitinib. This sequence was found in a human donor with alopecia areata. The rearrangement uses TRBV2 and TRBJ1-4; D gene ambiguous. The CDR3 protein is CASSEIVPQEKLFF. Here the CDR3 DNA reads TGTGCCAGCAGTGAAATCGTTCCCCAAGAAAAACTGTTTTTT.